These T cell receptor beta chains were read from a single sample in a study of OX40 agonist ivuxolimab in advanced cancers. Profiling relied on immunoSEQ multiplex PCR, and the TCRdb table lists in-frame clones only, not all of them. This table has roughly 41,000 clones, 82% appearing once. The material sequenced was CD4+ or CD8+ T cells sorted from blood, taken in a trial of the OX40 agonist ivuxolimab. The receptor set was obtained from an adult with an advanced solid tumor such as melanoma, head and neck, liver or kidney cancer. Each CDR3 is given with its conserved first and last residue. A D gene is named only where the DNA matches it firmly. The size of a clone is reported for some rows only, either as once, few or many, or as a class for expanded clones.

d_gene	v_gene	abundance	j_gene	CDR3nt	CDR3aa
NA	TRBV5-1	NA	TRBJ1-4	TGCGCCAGAATACAGGAGATTAATGAAAAACTGTTTTTT	CARIQEINEKLFF
NA	TRBV7-8	NA	TRBJ2-3	TGTGCCAGCAGCTGGCAAGGGGCTTGGGCAAGCACAGATACGCAGTATTTT	CASSWQGAWASTDTQYF
TRBD1	TRBV30	NA	TRBJ2-1	TGTGCCTGGAACTTTCCGGGACAGTACTACAATGAGCAGTTCTTC	CAWNFPGQYYNEQFF
NA	TRBV10-3	NA	TRBJ1-1	TGTGCCATCAGTGAGTCGTTGGCTGAAGCTTTCTTT	CAISESLAEAFF
NA	TRBV11-2	once	TRBJ1-2	TGTGCCAGCAGCTTAGATTATGGGGACTATGGCTACACCTTC	CASSLDYGDYGYTF
NA	TRBV5-1	NA	TRBJ2-2	TGCGCCAGCAGCCTCGATCCGGGGACAACCGGGGAGCTGTTTTTT	CASSLDPGTTGELFF
TRBD1	TRBV7-6	NA	TRBJ1-6	TGTGCCAGCAGCCCGACAGGGGGCAGGTCACCCCTCCACTTT	CASSPTGGRSPLHF
TRBD2	TRBV7-2	NA	TRBJ2-1	TGTGCCAGCAGCAATGAATTAGCGGGGGGTCATGAGCAGTTCTTC	CASSNELAGGHEQFF
TRBD1	TRBV6-1	once	TRBJ2-3	TGTGCCAGCATCCCAACAGGGGGCTGGGGTACGCAGTATTTT	CASIPTGGWGTQYF
NA	TRBV27	NA	TRBJ1-1	TGTGCCAGCAGTCCGCGGTCGAACACTGAAGCTTTCTTT	CASSPRSNTEAFF
TRBD1	TRBV11-1	NA	TRBJ1-1	TGTGCCAGCAGCCGGACAGGAGGACGGACTGAAGCTTTCTTT	CASSRTGGRTEAFF
TRBD2	TRBV7-2	NA	TRBJ2-1	TGTGCCAGCAGCTTAGTAAGGTTGCGGGGGGTTGGTGAGCAGTTCTTC	CASSLVRLRGVGEQFF
TRBD1	TRBV6-6	NA	TRBJ1-1	TGTGCCAGCAGTTACGGGGACAGCGTCGTCCTCTTT	CASSYGDSVVLF
NA	TRBV7-9	NA	TRBJ1-5	TGTGCCAGCAGCTTAGAGTCGACCAATCAGCCCCAGCATTTT	CASSLESTNQPQHF
NA	TRBV10-3	NA	TRBJ2-3	TGTGCCACCACCACCAACACAGATACGCAGTATTTT	CATTTNTDTQYF
NA	TRBV19	NA	TRBJ2-3	TGTGCCAGTAGCCCCGCACAGACAACAGATACGCAGTATTTT	CASSPAQTTDTQYF
NA	TRBV2	NA	TRBJ1-5	TGTGCCAGCTCTTCTGGTATCAATCAGCCCCAGCATTTT	CASSSGINQPQHF
NA	TRBV6-5	NA	TRBJ1-1	TGTGCCAGCAGTTACTCCCATTTCACTGAAGCTTTCTTT	CASSYSHFTEAFF
NA	TRBV19	NA	TRBJ2-3	TGTGCCAGAGAGGTGGAGCAGGCGTCCACAGATACGCAGTATTTT	CAREVEQASTDTQYF
TRBD1	TRBV6-4	NA	TRBJ1-1	TGTGCCAGCAGTGACCCCGACAGGGGCCGGAATACGACTGAAGCTTTCTTT	CASSDPDRGRNTTEAFF
NA	TRBV4-3	once	TRBJ1-2	TGCGCCAGCAGCCGGATGGACCCTCCAGGCTACACCTTC	CASSRMDPPGYTF
NA	TRBV7-2	NA	TRBJ1-3	TGTGCCAGCAGCCCCGACAGGAGAACTGGAAACACCATATATTTT	CASSPDRRTGNTIYF
NA	TRBV2	NA	TRBJ2-5	TGTGCCAGCAGTGACTCCGCCGAGACCCAGTACTTC	CASSDSAETQYF
TRBD1	TRBV7-7	NA	TRBJ2-5	TGTGCCAGCAGCTTCGGGACAGCCCAAGAGACCCAGTACTTC	CASSFGTAQETQYF
TRBD1	TRBV6-6	NA	TRBJ2-1	TGTGCCAGCAGTTACCCGCGCGGACAGGGAAGCAATGAGCAGTTCTTC	CASSYPRGQGSNEQFF
NA	TRBV27	medium-sized	TRBJ2-2	TGTGCCAGCAGTTTACAGGGCAGGGCCAACACCGGGGAGCTGTTTTTT	CASSLQGRANTGELFF
NA	TRBV7-2	NA	TRBJ1-1	TGTGCCAGCAGCCCGCGGGACCTGGGCACTGAAGCTTTCTTT	CASSPRDLGTEAFF
NA	TRBV11-2	NA	TRBJ1-5	TGTGCCAGCAGCCGCGGTCAGGGCAGGCAGCCCCAGCATTTT	CASSRGQGRQPQHF
NA	TRBV5-1	once	TRBJ2-1	TGCGCCAGCAGCTTGGAGGGCAGGGCATGGTTCTTC	CASSLEGRAWFF